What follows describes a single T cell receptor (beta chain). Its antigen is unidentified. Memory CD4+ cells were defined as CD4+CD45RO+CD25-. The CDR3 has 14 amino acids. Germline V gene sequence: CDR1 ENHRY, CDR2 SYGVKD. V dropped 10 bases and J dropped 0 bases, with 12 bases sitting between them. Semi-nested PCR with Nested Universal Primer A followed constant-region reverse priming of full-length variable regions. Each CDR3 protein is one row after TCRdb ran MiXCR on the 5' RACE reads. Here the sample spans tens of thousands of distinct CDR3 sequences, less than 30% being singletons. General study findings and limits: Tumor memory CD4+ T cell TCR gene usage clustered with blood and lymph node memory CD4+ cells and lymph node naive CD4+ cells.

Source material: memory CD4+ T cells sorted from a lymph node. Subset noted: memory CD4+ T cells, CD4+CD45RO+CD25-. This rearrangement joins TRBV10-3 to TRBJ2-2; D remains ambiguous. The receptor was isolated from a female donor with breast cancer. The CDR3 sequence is CATAGGTNTGELFF. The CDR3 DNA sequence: TGTGCCACCGCTGGCGGAACGAACACCGGGGAGCTGTTTTTT.